Shown below are 17 T cell receptor beta chains from a single sample sequenced in a study of blood T cell repertoires in COVID-19. The repertoire was sequenced with immunoSEQ multiplex PCR; TCRdb's copy has only in-frame clones and lacks some. The data hold around 310,000 clones, with almost 90% observed a single time. Sequenced input: peripheral blood. The source is a woman between 40 and 50 years old with COVID-19, enrolled during active disease.

This clone was recorded a few times. The rearrangement links TRBV4-2 to TRBJ2-6; perhaps TRBD2 as D (6 bases). The V gene lost 3 bases and the J gene lost 0 bases, with 12 bases spanning the gap. There are 17 residues in the CDR3. The germline V gene encodes CDR1 LGHNA and CDR2 YNFKEQ. The CDR3 nucleotides read TGTGCCAGCAGCCAGGAACAGACTAGCTCTGGGGCCAACGTCCTGACTTTC. Encoded protein: CASSQEQTSSGANVLTF.

The chain joins TRBV6-2 or TRBV6-3 to TRBJ1-1; D is uncertain. The CDR3 length is 14 residues. Germline V lookup: CDR1 MNHEY, CDR2 SVGEGT. Between the trimmed V and J ends, which lost 2 bases and 1 base, there was a span of 8 bases. This CDR3 reads CASSYHGSNTEAFF. The CDR3 coding sequence is TGTGCCAGCAGTTACCATGGCTCGAACACTGAAGCTTTCTTT.

The chain employs TRBV6-1 and TRBJ2-7; D ambiguous. The CDR3 consists of 14 residues. Trimming pared 2 bases from V and 0 bases from J, leaving 8 bases between. In germline, CDR1 is MNHNS, CDR2 SASEGT. The CDR3 sequence is CASSEYGSSYEQYF. The CDR3 DNA is TGTGCCAGCAGTGAATATGGCAGCTCCTACGAGCAGTACTTC.

The CDR3 is CASSPTPLAGTQYF. CDR3 nucleotide sequence: TGTGCCAGCAGCCCAACCCCTCTAGCGGGGACCCAGTACTTC. The rearrangement links TRBV6-2 or TRBV6-3 to TRBJ2-5; 8 nucleotides align to TRBD2. The germline CDR1 and CDR2 sequences are MNHEY and SVGEGT. The ends lost 6 bases at V and 7 bases at J; junction bases unmatched: 10. The CDR3 covers 14 residues.

The table lists this clone with a few counts. The chain employs TRBV5-1 and TRBJ2-7; 10 nucleotides match TRBD2. The V gene's germline CDR1 is SGHRS and CDR2 YFSETQ. The CDR3 is 15 amino acids. The ends lost 0 bases at V and 2 bases at J; junction bases unmatched: 2. CDR3 loop: CASSLGTSGPYEQYF. DNA for the CDR3: TGCGCCAGCAGCTTGGGGACTAGCGGTCCCTACGAGCAGTACTTC.

The chain carries TRBV28 and TRBJ2-3; D is possibly TRBD2 (6 bases). V was shortened by 11 bases and J by 6 bases, with 9 bases between the two germline ends. Looked up from germline, CDR1 is MDHEN and CDR2 is SYDVKM. The CDR3 length is 10 residues. The CDR3 here is CALGGDTQYF. In DNA, the CDR3 is TGTGCCCTCGGAGGGGATACGCAGTATTTT.

The V and J genes are TRBV9 and TRBJ2-2; 9 nucleotides match TRBD1. V gave up 4 bases and J gave up 4 bases; unmatched junction bases: 5. Germline V CDR1 and CDR2: SGDLS, YYNGEE. This CDR3 contains 15 residues. CDR3 in amino acids: CASSPRQGGTGELFF. CDR3 sequence (DNA): TGTGCCAGCAGCCCCAGACAGGGGGGCACCGGGGAGCTGTTTTTT.

The sample holds one count of this clone. The chain is built from TRBV12-2 and TRBJ1-2; the table's D call of TRBD1 was not tested on the DNA. TRBV12-2 constitutes a pseudogene. The CDR3 is made up of 16 amino acids. CDR3 nucleotide sequence: TGTGCAAGTCGTTCTTTCCCCGCGACAGGGGCCTATGGCTACACCTTC. Its protein is CASRSFPATGAYGYTF.

The V and J genes are TRBV6-2 or TRBV6-3 and TRBJ2-1; 7 bases map to TRBD1. Trimming at V came to 5 bases and at J to 11 bases, leaving 9 bases not matched to a gene. In germline, CDR1 is MNHEY, CDR2 SVGEGT. This CDR3 region has 13 residues. The CDR3: CASSPKPTGKQFF. In nucleotides, the CDR3 is TGTGCCAGCAGTCCCAAACCGACAGGGAAGCAGTTCTTC.

The genes are TRBV3-1 (or the pseudogene TRBV3-2) and TRBJ1-2; 7 bases are shared with TRBD1. The CDR3 runs 16 residues. V dropped 2 bases and J dropped 4; count of bases not matched to a gene: 10. Germline V gene sequence: CDR1 LGHDT, CDR2 YNNKEL (reference sequence). The CDR3 loop is CASSQLTTGPFYGYTF. CDR3 DNA sequence: TGTGCCAGCAGCCAATTGACGACAGGGCCATTCTATGGCTACACCTTC.

The chain couples TRBV18 to TRBJ1-1; tentative D call: TRBD1 (6 bases). Trimming shortened V by 5 bases and J by 0 bases, and 16 bases separated the two germline ends. This CDR3 region has 16 residues. Germline CDR1 reads KGHSH; CDR2 reads LQKENI. The CDR3 loop is CASSTRPRDMNTEAFF. The CDR3 DNA sequence: TGTGCCAGCTCAACTCGCCCCCGGGACATGAACACTGAAGCTTTCTTT. The whole variable domain, remainder taken from reference TRBV18 and TRBJ1-1, is NAGVMQNPRHLVRRRGQEARLRCSPMKGHSHVYWYRQLPEEGLKFMVYLQKENIIDESGMPKERFSAEFPKEGPSILRIQQVVRGDSAAYFCASSTRPRDMNTEAFFGQGTRLTVV.

V is TRBV9 and J is TRBJ2-2; no firm D call. Looked up from germline, CDR1 is SGDLS and CDR2 is YYNGEE. This CDR3 has 14 amino acids. V lost 0 bases and J 6 bases, leaving 9 bases between the germline ends. For the CDR3, the DNA is TGTGCCAGCAGCGTAGAGCTGGTATCCGGGGAGCTGTTTTTT. This sequence encodes CASSVELVSGELFF. Complete variable domain (other parts from reference TRBV9 and TRBJ2-2): DSGVTQTPKHLITATGQRVTLRCSPRSGDLSVYWYQQSLDQGLQFLIQYYNGEERAKGNILERFSAQQFPDLHSELNLSSLELGDSALYFCASSVELVSGELFFGEGSRLTVL.

This clone was seen a few times. J is TRBJ2-5 and V is TRBV27, with D tentatively TRBD1 (6 bases). The CDR3 totals 15 residues. V gave up 5 bases and J gave up 1 base, with 14 bases separating them. Germline V CDR1 and CDR2: MNHEY, SMNVEV (reference sequence). The CDR3 nucleotides are TGTGCCAGCAGTCCCCGGGACACCCTCCAAGAGACCCAGTACTTC. Its translation: CASSPRDTLQETQYF.

The CDR3 reads CASSFDNIRNNQPQHF. For the CDR3, the DNA is TGCGCCAGCAGCTTTGACAATATTCGAAACAATCAGCCCCAGCATTTT. V is TRBV5-1 and J is TRBJ1-5; D is uncertain. Trimming stripped 2 bases from V and 3 bases from J, with 15 bases between. CDR3 length: 16 residues. From germline, CDR1 is SGHRS and CDR2 YFSETQ.

J is TRBJ2-5 and V is TRBV27; the D gene is possibly TRBD2 (5 bases). Germline CDR1 reads MNHEY; CDR2 reads SMNVEV (reference sequence). V was trimmed by 1 base and J by 4 bases, leaving 19 bases between them. This CDR3 contains 17 residues. This CDR3 reads CASSLFPIRTGIETQYF. CDR3 in DNA: TGTGCCAGCAGTTTATTCCCCATACGGACGGGAATAGAGACCCAGTACTTC.

The chain couples TRBV4-3 to TRBJ1-4, with TRBD1 identical over 10 bases. J gave up 0 bases and V 3 bases, and 10 bases lay outside the gene matches. Per germline, CDR1 LGHNA and CDR2 YSLEER. The CDR3 has 19 residues. The DNA for the CDR3 is TGCGCCAGCAGCCAGAGCGTGAGGGACAGGGGTGCAACTAATGAAAAACTGTTTTTT. It specifies CASSQSVRDRGATNEKLFF.

The chain has TRBV5-4 and TRBJ1-2; TRBD1 is a possible D gene (5 bases). The V end lost 3 bases, the J end lost 3 bases, and 12 bases lay between the germline ends. This CDR3 has 14 amino acids. Germline V lookup: CDR1 SGHNT, CDR2 YYREEE (reference sequence). The CDR3 here is CASSSEGTHYGYTF. The CDR3, as DNA: TGTGCCAGCAGCTCAGAGGGGACTCACTATGGCTACACCTTC.